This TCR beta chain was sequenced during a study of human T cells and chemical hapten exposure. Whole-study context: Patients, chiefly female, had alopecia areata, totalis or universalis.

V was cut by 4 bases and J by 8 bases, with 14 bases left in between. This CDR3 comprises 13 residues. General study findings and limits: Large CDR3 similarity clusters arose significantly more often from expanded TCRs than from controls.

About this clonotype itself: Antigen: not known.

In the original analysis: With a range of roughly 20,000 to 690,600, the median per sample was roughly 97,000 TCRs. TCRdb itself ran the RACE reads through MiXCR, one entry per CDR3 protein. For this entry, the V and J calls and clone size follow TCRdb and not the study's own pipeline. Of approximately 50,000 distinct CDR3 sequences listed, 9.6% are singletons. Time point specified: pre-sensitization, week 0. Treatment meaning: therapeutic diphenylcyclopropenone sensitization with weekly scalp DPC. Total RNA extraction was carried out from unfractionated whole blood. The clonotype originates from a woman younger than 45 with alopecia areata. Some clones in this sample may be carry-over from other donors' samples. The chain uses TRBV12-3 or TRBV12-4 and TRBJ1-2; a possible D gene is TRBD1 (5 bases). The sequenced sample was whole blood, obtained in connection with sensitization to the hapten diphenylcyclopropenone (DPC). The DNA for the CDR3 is TGTGCCAGCAGTTCCACAGGCCTGGGGGGCTACACCTTC. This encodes CASSSTGLGGYTF.